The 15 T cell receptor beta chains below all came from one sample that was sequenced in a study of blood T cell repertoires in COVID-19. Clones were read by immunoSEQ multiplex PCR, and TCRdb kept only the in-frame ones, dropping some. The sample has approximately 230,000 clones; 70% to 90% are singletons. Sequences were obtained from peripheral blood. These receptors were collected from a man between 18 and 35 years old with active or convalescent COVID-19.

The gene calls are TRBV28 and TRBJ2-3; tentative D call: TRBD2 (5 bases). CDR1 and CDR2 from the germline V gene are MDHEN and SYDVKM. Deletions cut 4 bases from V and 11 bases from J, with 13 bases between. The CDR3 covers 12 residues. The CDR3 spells CASSSEVWRQYF. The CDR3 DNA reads TGTGCCAGCAGTTCGGAGGTATGGAGGCAGTATTTT.

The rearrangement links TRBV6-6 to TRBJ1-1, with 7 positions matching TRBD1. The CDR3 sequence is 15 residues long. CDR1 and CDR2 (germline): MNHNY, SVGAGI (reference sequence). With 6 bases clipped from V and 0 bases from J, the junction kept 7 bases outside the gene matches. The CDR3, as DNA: TGTGCCAGCAGCTATGGACAGGCCCTGAACACTGAAGCTTTCTTT. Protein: CASSYGQALNTEAFF.

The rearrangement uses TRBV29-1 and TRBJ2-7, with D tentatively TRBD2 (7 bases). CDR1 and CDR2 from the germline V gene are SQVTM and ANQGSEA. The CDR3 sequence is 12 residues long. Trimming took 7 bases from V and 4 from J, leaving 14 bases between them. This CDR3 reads CSALGGAYEQYF. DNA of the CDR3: TGCAGCGCCCTAGGGGGGGCGTACGAGCAGTACTTC.

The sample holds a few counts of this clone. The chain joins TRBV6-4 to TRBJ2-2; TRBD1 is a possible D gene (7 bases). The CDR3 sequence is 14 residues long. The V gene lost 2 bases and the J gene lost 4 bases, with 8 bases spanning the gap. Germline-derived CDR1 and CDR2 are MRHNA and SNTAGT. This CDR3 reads CASSDQGGTGELFF. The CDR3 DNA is TGTGCCAGCAGTGACCAGGGGGGCACCGGGGAGCTGTTTTTT.

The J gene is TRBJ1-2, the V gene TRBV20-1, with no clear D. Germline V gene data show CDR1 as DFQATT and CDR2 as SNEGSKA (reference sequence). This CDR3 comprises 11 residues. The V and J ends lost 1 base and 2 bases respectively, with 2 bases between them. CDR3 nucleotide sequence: TGCAGTGCTAGAGCGAACTATGGCTACACCTTC. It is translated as CSARANYGYTF.

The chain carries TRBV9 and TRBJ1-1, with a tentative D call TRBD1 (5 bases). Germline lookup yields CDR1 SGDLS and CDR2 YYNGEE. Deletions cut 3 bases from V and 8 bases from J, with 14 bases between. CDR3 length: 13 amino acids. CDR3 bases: TGTGCCAGCAGCGAGGGACCGGGGGAGGAAGCTTTCTTT. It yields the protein CASSEGPGEEAFF.

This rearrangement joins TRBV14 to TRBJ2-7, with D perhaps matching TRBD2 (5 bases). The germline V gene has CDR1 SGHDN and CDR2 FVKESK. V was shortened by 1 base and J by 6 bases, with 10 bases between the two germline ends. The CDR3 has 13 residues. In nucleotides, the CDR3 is TGTGCCAGCAGCCAAGTTCGAGGAGGCGAGCAGTACTTC. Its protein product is CASSQVRGGEQYF.

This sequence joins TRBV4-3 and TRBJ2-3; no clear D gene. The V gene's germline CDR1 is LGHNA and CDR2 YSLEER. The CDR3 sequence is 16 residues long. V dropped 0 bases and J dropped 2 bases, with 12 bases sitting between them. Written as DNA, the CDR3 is TGCGCCAGCAGCCAAGATTCTCCTCACACCACAGATACGCAGTATTTT. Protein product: CASSQDSPHTTDTQYF.

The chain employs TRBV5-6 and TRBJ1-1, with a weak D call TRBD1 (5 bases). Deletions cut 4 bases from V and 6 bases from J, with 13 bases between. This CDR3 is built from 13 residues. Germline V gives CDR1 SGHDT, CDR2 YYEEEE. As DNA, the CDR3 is TGTGCCAGCAGCCCGTCCAGGGTTCCTGAAGCTTTCTTT. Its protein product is CASSPSRVPEAFF.

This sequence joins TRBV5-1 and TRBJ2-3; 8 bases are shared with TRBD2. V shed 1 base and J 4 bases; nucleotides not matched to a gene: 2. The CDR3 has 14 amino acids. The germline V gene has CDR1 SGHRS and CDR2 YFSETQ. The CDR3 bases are TGCGCCAGCAGCTTGCCACTAGCGGCAGATACGCAGTATTTT. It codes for CASSLPLAADTQYF.

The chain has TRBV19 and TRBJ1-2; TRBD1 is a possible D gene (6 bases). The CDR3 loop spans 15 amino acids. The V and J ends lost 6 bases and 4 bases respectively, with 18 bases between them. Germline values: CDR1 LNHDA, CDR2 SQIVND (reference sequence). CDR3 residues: CASSIQGMGFYGYTF. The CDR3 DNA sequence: TGTGCCAGTAGCATACAGGGAATGGGTTTCTATGGCTACACCTTC.

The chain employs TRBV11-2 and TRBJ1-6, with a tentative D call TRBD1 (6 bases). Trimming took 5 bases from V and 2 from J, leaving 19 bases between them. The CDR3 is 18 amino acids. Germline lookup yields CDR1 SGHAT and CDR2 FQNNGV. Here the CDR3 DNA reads TGTGCCAGCAGCCCCCGTCAGGGGCGAGGAGCCTATAATTCACCCCTCCACTTT. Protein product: CASSPRQGRGAYNSPLHF.

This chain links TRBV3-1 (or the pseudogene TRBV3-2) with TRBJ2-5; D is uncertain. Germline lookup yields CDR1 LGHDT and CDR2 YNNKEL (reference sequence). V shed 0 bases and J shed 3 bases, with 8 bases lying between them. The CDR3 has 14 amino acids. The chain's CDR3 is CASSQDLSEETQYF. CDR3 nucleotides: TGTGCCAGCAGCCAAGATCTTTCTGAAGAGACCCAGTACTTC.

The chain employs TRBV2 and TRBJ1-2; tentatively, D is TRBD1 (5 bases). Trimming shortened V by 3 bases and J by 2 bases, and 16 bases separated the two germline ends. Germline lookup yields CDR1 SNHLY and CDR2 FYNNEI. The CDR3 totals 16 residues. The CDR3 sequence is CASSESAGSLNYGYTF. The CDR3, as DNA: TGTGCCAGCAGTGAGTCCGCAGGGTCGTTAAACTATGGCTACACCTTC.

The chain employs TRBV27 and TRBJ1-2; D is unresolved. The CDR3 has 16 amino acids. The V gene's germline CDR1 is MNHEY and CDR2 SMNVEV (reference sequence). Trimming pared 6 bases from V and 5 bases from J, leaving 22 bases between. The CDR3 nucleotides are TGTGCCAGCAGCTATAACCCCCGAGGAGGTGGTTATGGCTACACCTTC. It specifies CASSYNPRGGGYGYTF.